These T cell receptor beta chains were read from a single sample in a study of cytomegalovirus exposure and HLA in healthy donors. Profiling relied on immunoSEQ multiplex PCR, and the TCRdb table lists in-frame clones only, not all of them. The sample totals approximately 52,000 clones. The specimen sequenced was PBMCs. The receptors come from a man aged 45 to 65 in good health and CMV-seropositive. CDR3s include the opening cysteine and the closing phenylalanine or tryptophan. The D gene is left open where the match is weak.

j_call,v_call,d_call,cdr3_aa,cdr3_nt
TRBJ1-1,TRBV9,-,CASSQDRINTEAFF,TGTGCCAGCAGCCAGGACAGAATAAACACTGAAGCTTTCTTT
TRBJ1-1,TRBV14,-,CASSPGVRNTEAFF,TGTGCCAGCAGCCCGGGGGTCAGGAACACTGAAGCTTTCTTT
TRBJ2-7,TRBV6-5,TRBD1,CATRDRAAYEQYF,TGTGCCACACGGGACAGGGCCGCCTACGAGCAGTACTTC
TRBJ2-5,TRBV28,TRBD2,CASSPPGLVGETQYF,TGTGCCAGCAGTCCACCAGGACTAGTTGGTGAGACCCAGTACTTC
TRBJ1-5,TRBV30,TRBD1,CAWSVLGQGAGQPQHF,TGTGCCTGGAGTGTATTAGGCCAGGGGGCAGGTCAGCCCCAGCATTTT
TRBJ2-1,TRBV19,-,CASSIDPRLDNEQFF,TGTGCCAGTAGTATAGATCCGAGACTCGACAATGAGCAGTTCTTC
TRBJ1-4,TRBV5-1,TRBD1,CASSSGQGEEKLFF,TGCGCCAGCAGCAGCGGACAGGGTGAGGAAAAACTGTTTTTT
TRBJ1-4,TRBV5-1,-,CASRGPTNEKLFF,TGCGCCAGCAGGGGCCCCACCAATGAAAAACTGTTTTTT
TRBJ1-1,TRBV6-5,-,CASILGARGTEAFF,TGTGCCAGCATACTGGGGGCCAGGGGAACTGAAGCTTTCTTT
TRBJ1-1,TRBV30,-,CAWSGPGKGGTEAFF,TGTGCCTGGAGCGGCCCAGGGAAAGGCGGCACTGAAGCTTTCTTT
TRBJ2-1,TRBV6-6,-,CASSYPDSKPYNEQFF,TGTGCCAGCAGTTACCCAGACTCAAAACCTTACAATGAGCAGTTCTTC
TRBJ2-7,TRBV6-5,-,CASSYNRLTYEQYF,TGTGCCAGCAGTTACAACAGGTTGACCTACGAGCAGTACTTC
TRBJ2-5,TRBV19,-,CASSSRGRETQYF,TGTGCCAGTAGTAGCCGGGGTAGGGAGACCCAGTACTTC
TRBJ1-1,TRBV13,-,CASSFRGEAFF,TGTGCCAGCAGCTTTCGCGGTGAAGCTTTCTTT
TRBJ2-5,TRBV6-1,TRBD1,CASTSQGAGETQYF,TGTGCCAGCACCTCGCAGGGGGCGGGAGAGACCCAGTACTTC
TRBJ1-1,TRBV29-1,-,CSAERGRRNTEAFF,TGCAGCGCCGAAAGAGGGCGGAGGAACACTGAAGCTTTCTTT
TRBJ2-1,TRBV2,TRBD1,CASNRGYEQFF,TGTGCCAGCAACAGGGGTTATGAGCAGTTCTTC
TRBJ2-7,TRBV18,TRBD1,CASSPGQRVTPFEQYF,TGTGCCAGCTCACCGGGACAGCGCGTCACTCCTTTCGAGCAGTACTTC
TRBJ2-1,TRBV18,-,CASSPLESDTYNEQFF,TGTGCCAGCTCACCTCTGGAGTCGGACACTTACAATGAGCAGTTCTTC
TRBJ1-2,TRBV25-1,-,CASSESVQGYTF,TGTGCCAGCAGTGAATCAGTCCAAGGCTACACCTTC
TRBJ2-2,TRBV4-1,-,CASSKEAGANTGELFF,TGCGCCAGCAGCAAAGAGGCCGGGGCGAACACCGGGGAGCTGTTTTTT
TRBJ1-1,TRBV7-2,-,CASSSQGRNTEAFF,TGTGCCAGCAGCTCACAGGGACGGAACACTGAAGCTTTCTTT
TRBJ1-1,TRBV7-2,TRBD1,CASSSGQRNTEAFF,TGTGCCAGCAGCTCGGGACAGCGGAACACTGAAGCTTTCTTT
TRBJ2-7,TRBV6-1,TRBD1,CASSFGQGASYEQYF,TGTGCCAGCAGTTTCGGACAGGGGGCTTCCTACGAGCAGTACTTC
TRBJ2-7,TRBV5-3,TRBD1,CARSLLDRGHRDEQYF,TGTGCCAGAAGCTTACTGGACAGGGGGCATAGGGACGAGCAGTACTTC
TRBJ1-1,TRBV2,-,CASSLRENTEAFF,TGTGCCAGCAGTCTAAGAGAGAACACTGAAGCTTTCTTT
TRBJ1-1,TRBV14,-,CASSLPDRNTEAFF,TGTGCCAGCAGCCTCCCGGACAGGAACACTGAAGCTTTCTTT
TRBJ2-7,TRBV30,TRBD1,CAWSYGKGAGEQYF,TGTGCCTGGAGTTACGGAAAGGGGGCGGGTGAGCAGTACTTC
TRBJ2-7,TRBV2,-,CASSADTISYEQYF,TGTGCCAGCAGTGCGGACACCATCTCCTACGAGCAGTACTTC
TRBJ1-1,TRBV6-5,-,CASSYSGGVTEDFF,TGTGCCAGCAGTTACTCCGGGGGAGTCACTGAAGATTTCTTT
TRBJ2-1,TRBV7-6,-,CASSLSAGNHEQFF,TGTGCCAGCAGCTTAAGCGCGGGAAATCATGAGCAGTTCTTC
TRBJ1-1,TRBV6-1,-,CASSMTQGNTEAFF,TGTGCCAGCAGTATGACACAGGGAAACACTGAAGCTTTCTTT
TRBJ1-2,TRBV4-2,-,CASSQALTGSAVYGYTF,TGTGCCAGCAGCCAGGCCCTGACAGGCTCCGCGGTCTATGGCTACACCTTC
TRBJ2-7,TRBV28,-,CASSSDFTSTYEQYF,TGTGCCAGCAGTTCGGACTTTACTAGTACCTACGAGCAGTACTTC
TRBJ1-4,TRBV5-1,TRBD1,CASSLDRGGEKLFF,TGCGCCAGCAGCTTGGACAGGGGCGGAGAAAAACTGTTTTTT
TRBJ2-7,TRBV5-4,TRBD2,CASSSWTSGGHPYEQYF,TGTGCCAGCAGCTCCTGGACTAGCGGGGGCCACCCCTACGAGCAGTACTTC
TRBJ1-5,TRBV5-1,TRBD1,CASSSNTDRKNQPQHF,TGCGCCAGCAGCTCTAATACGGACAGGAAAAATCAGCCCCAGCATTTT